This entry is about one T cell receptor (beta chain). The record originates from a study of blood T cell repertoires in COVID-19. As for the study in general: T cells, B-cell-depleted T cells, or PBMCs supplied cDNA or gDNA.

The data were produced by immunoSEQ multiplex PCR, yet TCRdb's version contains in-frame clones alone and is incomplete. Among some 87,000 clones listed, roughly nine tenths were seen once. Trimming removed 6 bases from V and 11 bases from J, with 14 bases in between. Per germline, CDR1 MDHEN and CDR2 SYDVKM. This CDR3 is built from 13 residues. The sample comprised peripheral blood. The gene calls are TRBV28 and TRBJ1-6; no clear D gene. This TCR came from a woman in her 70s with acute or convalescent COVID-19. This CDR3 is CASRSGLVPPLHF. The CDR3 bases are TGTGCCAGCAGATCGGGGTTGGTCCCACCCCTCCACTTT. Complete variable domain (other parts from reference TRBV28 and TRBJ1-6): DVKVTQSSRYLVKRTGEKVFLECVQDMDHENMFWYRQDPGLGLRLIYFSYDVKMKEKGDIPEGYSVSREKKERFSLILESASTNQTSMYLCASRSGLVPPLHFGNGTRLTVT.